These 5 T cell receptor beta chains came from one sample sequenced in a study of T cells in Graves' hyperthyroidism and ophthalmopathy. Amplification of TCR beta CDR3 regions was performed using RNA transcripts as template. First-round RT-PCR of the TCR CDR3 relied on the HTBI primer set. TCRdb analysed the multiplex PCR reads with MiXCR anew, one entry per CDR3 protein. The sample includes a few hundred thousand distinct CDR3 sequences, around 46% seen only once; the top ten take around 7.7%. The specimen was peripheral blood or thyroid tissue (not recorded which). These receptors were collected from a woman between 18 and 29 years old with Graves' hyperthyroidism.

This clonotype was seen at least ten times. The CDR3 is CSAGLPVEGYTF. In DNA form, the CDR3 reads TGCAGTGCTGGGCTGCCCGTCGAGGGCTACACCTTC. The rearrangement joins TRBV20-1 to TRBJ1-2; D is unclear. Trimming took 5 bases from V and 8 from J, leaving 15 bases between them. Germline V gene lookup returns CDR1 DFQATT and CDR2 SNEGSKA (reference sequence). The CDR3 runs to 12 residues.

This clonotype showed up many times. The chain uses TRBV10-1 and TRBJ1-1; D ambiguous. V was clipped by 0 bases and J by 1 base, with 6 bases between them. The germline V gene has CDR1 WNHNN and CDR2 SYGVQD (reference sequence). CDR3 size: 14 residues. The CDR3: CASSESGKNTEAFF. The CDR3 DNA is TGCGCCAGCAGTGAGTCAGGAAAGAACACTGAAGCTTTCTTT.

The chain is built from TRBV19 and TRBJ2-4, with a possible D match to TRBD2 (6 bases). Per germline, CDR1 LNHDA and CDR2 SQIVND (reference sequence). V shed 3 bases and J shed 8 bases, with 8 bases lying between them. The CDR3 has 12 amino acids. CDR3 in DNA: TGTGCCAGTAGTATCGGGAGTGACATTCAGTACTTC. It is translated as CASSIGSDIQYF.

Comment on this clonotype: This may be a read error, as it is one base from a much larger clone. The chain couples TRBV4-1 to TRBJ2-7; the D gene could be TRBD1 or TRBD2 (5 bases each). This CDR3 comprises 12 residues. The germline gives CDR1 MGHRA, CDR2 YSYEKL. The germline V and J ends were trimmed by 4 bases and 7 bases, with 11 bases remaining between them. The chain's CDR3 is CASSPLWGEQYF. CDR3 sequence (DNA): TGCGCCAGCAGCCCCCTTTGGGGGGAGCAGTACTTC.

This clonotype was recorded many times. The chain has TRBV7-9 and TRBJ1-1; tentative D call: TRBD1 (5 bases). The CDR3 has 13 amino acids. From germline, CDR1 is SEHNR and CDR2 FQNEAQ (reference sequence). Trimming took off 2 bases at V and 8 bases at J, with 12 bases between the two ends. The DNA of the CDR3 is TGTGCCAGCAGCTTATATGGGGCTAAGGAAGCTTTCTTT. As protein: CASSLYGAKEAFF.